This paragraph reports one T cell receptor beta chain. Its cognate antigen is unknown. Researchers ran the PCR with 60 Vbeta and 13 Jbeta primers. Clones were read by immunoSEQ multiplex PCR, and TCRdb kept only the in-frame ones, dropping some. The table has 90,000 to 150,000 clones, 55% to 65% seen once. The donors (healthy individuals) were bone marrow donors. Germline V gives CDR1 SGHRS, CDR2 YFSETQ. V dropped 0 bases and J dropped 8; count of bases not matched to a gene: 2. The CDR3 is 14 amino acids. This sample was taken from a study of cytomegalovirus exposure and HLA in healthy donors. Findings and limits, study-wide: Available immune exposure information was restricted to CMV serostatus only.

Sequencing was done on a sample of PBMCs. The V gene is TRBV5-1, the J gene TRBJ1-6; the match to TRBD1 covers 7 bases. This receptor was taken from a man aged 40-49 years in good health and CMV-seropositive. Here the CDR3 reads CASSLDRGDSPLHF. CDR3 coding DNA: TGCGCCAGCAGCTTGGACAGGGGCGATTCACCCCTCCACTTT.